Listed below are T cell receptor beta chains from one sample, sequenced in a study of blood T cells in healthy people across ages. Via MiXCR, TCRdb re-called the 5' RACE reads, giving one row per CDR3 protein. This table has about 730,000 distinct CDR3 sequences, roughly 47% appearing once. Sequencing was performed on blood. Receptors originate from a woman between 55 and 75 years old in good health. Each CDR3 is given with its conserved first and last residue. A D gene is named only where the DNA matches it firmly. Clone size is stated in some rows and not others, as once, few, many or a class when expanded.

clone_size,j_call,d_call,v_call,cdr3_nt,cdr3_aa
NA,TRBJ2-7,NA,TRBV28,TGTGCCAGTACCCAGGGGCCGACCGCCTCCTACGAGCAGTACTTC,CASTQGPTASYEQYF
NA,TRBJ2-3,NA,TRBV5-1,TGCGCCAGCAGCTTTAGACTAGAAGGAGGGGATACGCAGTATTTT,CASSFRLEGGDTQYF
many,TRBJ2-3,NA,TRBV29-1,TGCAGCGTTGAAGATGCAGGAGATACGCAGTATTTT,CSVEDAGDTQYF
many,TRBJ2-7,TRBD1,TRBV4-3,TGCGCCAGCAGCCAAGTCGGGACAGCCTCCTACGAGCAGTACTTC,CASSQVGTASYEQYF
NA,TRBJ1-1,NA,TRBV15,TGTGCCACCAGCAGAGACCCACCTGGGGCCTGGGGCACTGAAGCTTTCTTT,CATSRDPPGAWGTEAFF
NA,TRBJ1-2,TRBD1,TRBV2,TGTGCCAGCAGTGACCGGACAGGCTTGGGTCATGGCTACACCTTC,CASSDRTGLGHGYTF
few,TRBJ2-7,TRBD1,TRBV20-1,TGCAGTGCAGCCGCCGGGACAGGGGACTACGAGCAGTACTTC,CSAAAGTGDYEQYF
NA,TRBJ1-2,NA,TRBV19,TGTGCCAGCTTGCGGGCAGGAACCAACTATGGCTACACCTTC,CASLRAGTNYGYTF
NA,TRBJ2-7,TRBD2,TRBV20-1,TGCAGTGCTTGGGGGGGCCAGCGGGAGGGCCGCAACGAGCAGTACTTC,CSAWGGQREGRNEQYF
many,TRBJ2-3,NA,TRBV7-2,TGTGCCAGCAGCTTTGGGGACGGATACACAGATACGCAGTATTTT,CASSFGDGYTDTQYF
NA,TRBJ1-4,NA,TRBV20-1,TGCAGTGCTAGAGGTTCAGGAAAACTGTTTTTT,CSARGSGKLFF
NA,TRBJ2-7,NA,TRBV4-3,TGCGCCAGCAGCCAAGATTTTGCGTCTTACAATGAGCAGTACTTC,CASSQDFASYNEQYF
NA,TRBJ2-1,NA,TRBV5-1,TGCGCCAGCAGCCCCCGCCCCGAGAGCTCCTACAATGAGCAGTTCTTC,CASSPRPESSYNEQFF
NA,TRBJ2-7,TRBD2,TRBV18,TGTGCCAGCTCACCATCCTTTAGCGGGAGTTCCTACAATGAGCAGTACTTC,CASSPSFSGSSYNEQYF
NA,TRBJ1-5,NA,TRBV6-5,TGTGCCAGCAGTGACTCGCGGAATCAGCCCCAGCATTTT,CASSDSRNQPQHF
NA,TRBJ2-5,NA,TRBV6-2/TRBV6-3,TGTGCCAGCAGTTACCTGGGTCCGGAGACCCAGTACTTC,CASSYLGPETQYF
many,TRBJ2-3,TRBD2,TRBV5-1,TGCGCCAGCAGCCCAGGACTAGACGGCACAGATACGCAGTATTTT,CASSPGLDGTDTQYF
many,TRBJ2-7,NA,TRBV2,TGTGCCAGCAGGGTAGGACAAGCCTCGGAGCAGTACTTC,CASRVGQASEQYF
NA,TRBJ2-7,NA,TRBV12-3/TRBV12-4,TGTGCCAGCAGTCCTCTATCTAGCGCCTACGAGCAGTACTTC,CASSPLSSAYEQYF
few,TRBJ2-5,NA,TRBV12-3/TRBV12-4,TGTGCCAGCAGTCTCACCGGTGGCAGTCAAATAAAGACCCAGTACTTC,CASSLTGGSQIKTQYF
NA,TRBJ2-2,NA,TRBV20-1,TGCAGTGCTCCCCAGGGGGGGGTTACCGGGGAGCTGTTTTTT,CSAPQGGVTGELFF
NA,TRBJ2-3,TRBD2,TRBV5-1,TGCGCCAGCAGCTTCGGTTTTGGGGAACTAGCGGGGGGGCCGAGCACGGATACGCAGTATTTT,CASSFGFGELAGGPSTDTQYF
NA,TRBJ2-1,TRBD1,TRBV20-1,TGCAGTGCCGCGACAGGGACCAGAACTTACAATGAGCAGTTCTTC,CSAATGTRTYNEQFF
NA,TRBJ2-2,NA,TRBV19,TGTGCCAGTAGTATTAAAGCGAACACCGGGGAGCTGTTTTTT,CASSIKANTGELFF
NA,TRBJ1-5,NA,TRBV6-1,TGTGCCAGCACCGAGGGGTCGGGTAACAATCAGCCCCAGCATTTT,CASTEGSGNNQPQHF
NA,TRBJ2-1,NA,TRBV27,TGTGCCAGCAGTTTATCGATACTAGTTGCCAATGAGCAGTTCTTC,CASSLSILVANEQFF
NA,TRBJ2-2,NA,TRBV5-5,TGTGCCAGCAGCTTGGCTCTAGCTGGTACCGGGGAGCTGTTTTTT,CASSLALAGTGELFF
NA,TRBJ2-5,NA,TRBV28,TGTGCCAGCAGTTTTGCAGGGGCGCAACAGACCCAGTACTTC,CASSFAGAQQTQYF
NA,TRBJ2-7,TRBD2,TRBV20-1,TGCAGTGCTAGAGATCGAAGCGGGGGGGTCTCCTACGAGCAGTACTTC,CSARDRSGGVSYEQYF
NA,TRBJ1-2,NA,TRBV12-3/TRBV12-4,TGTGCCAGCAGTTTGGGATACAGATTGGATGGCTACACCTTC,CASSLGYRLDGYTF
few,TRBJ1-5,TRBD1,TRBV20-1,TGCAGTGCTAGCCCCGGGGACAGAGATCAGCCCCAGCATTTT,CSASPGDRDQPQHF
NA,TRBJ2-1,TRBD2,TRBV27,TGTGCCAGCCAGCGGGAGGGCAATGAGCAGTTCTTC,CASQREGNEQFF
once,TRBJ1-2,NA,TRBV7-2,TGTGCCAGCAGCTTATCCAGCGGTGATGGCTACACCTTC,CASSLSSGDGYTF
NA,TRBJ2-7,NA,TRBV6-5,TGTGCCAGCAGTTACAATTCAGGGAGGTACGAGCAGTACTTC,CASSYNSGRYEQYF
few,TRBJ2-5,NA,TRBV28,TGTGCCAGCAGTTCAGAGGACACGGATTCCCAGTACTTC,CASSSEDTDSQYF
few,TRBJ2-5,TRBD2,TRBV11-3,TGTGCCAGCAGCTTACTAGCGGGGGTTGAGCAGTACTTC,CASSLLAGVEQYF
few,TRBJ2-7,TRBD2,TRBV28,TGTGCCAGCAGTAACCAACAGGGGGGACTAGCGGGGCCCTACGAGCAGTACTTC,CASSNQQGGLAGPYEQYF
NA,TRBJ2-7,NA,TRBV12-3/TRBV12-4,TGTGCCAGCAGTGATAAATACGTCCGCTACGAGCAGTACTTC,CASSDKYVRYEQYF
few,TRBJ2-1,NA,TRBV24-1,TGTGCCACCAGTGATGCCGGGACCGTCAGGGGAGTTCCCCACAATGAGCAGTTCTTC,CATSDAGTVRGVPHNEQFF
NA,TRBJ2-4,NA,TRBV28,TGTGCCAGCAGTCTCCCCGGGGCCAAAAACATTCAGTACTTC,CASSLPGAKNIQYF
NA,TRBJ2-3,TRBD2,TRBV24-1,TGTGCCACCAGTGCCCTAGCGGGACGGACAGATACGCAGTATTTT,CATSALAGRTDTQYF
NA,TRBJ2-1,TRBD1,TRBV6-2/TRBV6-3,TGTGCCAGCAGAAAAACAGGGGGCACCTACAATGAGCAGTTCTTC,CASRKTGGTYNEQFF
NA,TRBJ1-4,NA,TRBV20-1,TGCAGTGCTAGCCAGGGGATGAGTAATGAAAAACTGTTTTTT,CSASQGMSNEKLFF
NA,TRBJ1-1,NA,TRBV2,TGTGCCAGCAGGGACAGCGGATGGGAAGGGACTGAAGCTTTCTTT,CASRDSGWEGTEAFF
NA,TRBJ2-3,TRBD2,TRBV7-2,TGTGCCAGCAGATCGCAACTAGCGGGCGTCACAGATACGCAGTATTTT,CASRSQLAGVTDTQYF
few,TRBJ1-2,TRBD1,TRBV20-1,TGCAGTGCTCCTGCGACAGGGGGCTTGGAGGGCTACACCTTC,CSAPATGGLEGYTF
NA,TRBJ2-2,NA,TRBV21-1,TGTGCCAGCACCTCCCAGGGGGCTGACACCGGGGAGCTGTTTTTT,CASTSQGADTGELFF
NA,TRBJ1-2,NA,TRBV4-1,TGCGCCAGCAGCCAAGTGTTGGGTGATGGCTACACCTTC,CASSQVLGDGYTF
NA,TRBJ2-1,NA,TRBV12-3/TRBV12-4,TGTGCCAGCAGTTTAAGTGCGAATGAGCAGTTCTTC,CASSLSANEQFF
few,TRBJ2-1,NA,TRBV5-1,TGCGCCAGCAGCTCAAGCCGTGGGGTTAACAATGAGCAGTTCTTC,CASSSSRGVNNEQFF
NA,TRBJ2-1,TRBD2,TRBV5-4,TGTGCCAGCAGCCCGAAGACTAGCGGGGGAAACAATGAGCAGTTCTTC,CASSPKTSGGNNEQFF
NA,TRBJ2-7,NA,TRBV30,TGTGCTTTTCAGCGGCTACGCGAGCAGTACTTC,CAFQRLREQYF
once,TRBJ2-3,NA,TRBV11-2,TGTGCCAGCGGGGGGGATACGCAGTATTTT,CASGGDTQYF